This TCR beta chain was recovered during a study of cytotoxic CD8 clonotypes in ibrutinib-treated CLL. Study summary: Complete response was seen in 2 patients and partial in some 25; around twelve progressed and about 14 stayed remitted after a median around 68 months. General study points: Investigators sampled sustained-remission and progressing patients at differing times.

Sequencing was performed with immunoSEQ multiplex PCR; in TCRdb, only in-frame clones are kept and a portion is missing. There are tens of thousands of clones in the sample; just over 65% occur only once, and approximately 21% lies in the top ten. In regard to this clone: The target antigen is unknown.

The V and J ends lost 9 bases and 2 bases, in that order; junction bases with no gene match: 2. The CDR3 has 12 amino acids. Germline values: CDR1 SGHNT, CDR2 YYREEE (reference sequence). The material was PBMCs, obtained after 24 months of ibrutinib treatment. The rearrangement joins TRBV5-4 to TRBJ2-7; TRBD1 agrees at 10 bases. The TCR was taken from a human donor with chronic lymphocytic leukemia. The CDR3 region is CATGQGAYEQYF. The CDR3 DNA reads as TGTGCCACAGGACAGGGGGCCTACGAGCAGTACTTC.